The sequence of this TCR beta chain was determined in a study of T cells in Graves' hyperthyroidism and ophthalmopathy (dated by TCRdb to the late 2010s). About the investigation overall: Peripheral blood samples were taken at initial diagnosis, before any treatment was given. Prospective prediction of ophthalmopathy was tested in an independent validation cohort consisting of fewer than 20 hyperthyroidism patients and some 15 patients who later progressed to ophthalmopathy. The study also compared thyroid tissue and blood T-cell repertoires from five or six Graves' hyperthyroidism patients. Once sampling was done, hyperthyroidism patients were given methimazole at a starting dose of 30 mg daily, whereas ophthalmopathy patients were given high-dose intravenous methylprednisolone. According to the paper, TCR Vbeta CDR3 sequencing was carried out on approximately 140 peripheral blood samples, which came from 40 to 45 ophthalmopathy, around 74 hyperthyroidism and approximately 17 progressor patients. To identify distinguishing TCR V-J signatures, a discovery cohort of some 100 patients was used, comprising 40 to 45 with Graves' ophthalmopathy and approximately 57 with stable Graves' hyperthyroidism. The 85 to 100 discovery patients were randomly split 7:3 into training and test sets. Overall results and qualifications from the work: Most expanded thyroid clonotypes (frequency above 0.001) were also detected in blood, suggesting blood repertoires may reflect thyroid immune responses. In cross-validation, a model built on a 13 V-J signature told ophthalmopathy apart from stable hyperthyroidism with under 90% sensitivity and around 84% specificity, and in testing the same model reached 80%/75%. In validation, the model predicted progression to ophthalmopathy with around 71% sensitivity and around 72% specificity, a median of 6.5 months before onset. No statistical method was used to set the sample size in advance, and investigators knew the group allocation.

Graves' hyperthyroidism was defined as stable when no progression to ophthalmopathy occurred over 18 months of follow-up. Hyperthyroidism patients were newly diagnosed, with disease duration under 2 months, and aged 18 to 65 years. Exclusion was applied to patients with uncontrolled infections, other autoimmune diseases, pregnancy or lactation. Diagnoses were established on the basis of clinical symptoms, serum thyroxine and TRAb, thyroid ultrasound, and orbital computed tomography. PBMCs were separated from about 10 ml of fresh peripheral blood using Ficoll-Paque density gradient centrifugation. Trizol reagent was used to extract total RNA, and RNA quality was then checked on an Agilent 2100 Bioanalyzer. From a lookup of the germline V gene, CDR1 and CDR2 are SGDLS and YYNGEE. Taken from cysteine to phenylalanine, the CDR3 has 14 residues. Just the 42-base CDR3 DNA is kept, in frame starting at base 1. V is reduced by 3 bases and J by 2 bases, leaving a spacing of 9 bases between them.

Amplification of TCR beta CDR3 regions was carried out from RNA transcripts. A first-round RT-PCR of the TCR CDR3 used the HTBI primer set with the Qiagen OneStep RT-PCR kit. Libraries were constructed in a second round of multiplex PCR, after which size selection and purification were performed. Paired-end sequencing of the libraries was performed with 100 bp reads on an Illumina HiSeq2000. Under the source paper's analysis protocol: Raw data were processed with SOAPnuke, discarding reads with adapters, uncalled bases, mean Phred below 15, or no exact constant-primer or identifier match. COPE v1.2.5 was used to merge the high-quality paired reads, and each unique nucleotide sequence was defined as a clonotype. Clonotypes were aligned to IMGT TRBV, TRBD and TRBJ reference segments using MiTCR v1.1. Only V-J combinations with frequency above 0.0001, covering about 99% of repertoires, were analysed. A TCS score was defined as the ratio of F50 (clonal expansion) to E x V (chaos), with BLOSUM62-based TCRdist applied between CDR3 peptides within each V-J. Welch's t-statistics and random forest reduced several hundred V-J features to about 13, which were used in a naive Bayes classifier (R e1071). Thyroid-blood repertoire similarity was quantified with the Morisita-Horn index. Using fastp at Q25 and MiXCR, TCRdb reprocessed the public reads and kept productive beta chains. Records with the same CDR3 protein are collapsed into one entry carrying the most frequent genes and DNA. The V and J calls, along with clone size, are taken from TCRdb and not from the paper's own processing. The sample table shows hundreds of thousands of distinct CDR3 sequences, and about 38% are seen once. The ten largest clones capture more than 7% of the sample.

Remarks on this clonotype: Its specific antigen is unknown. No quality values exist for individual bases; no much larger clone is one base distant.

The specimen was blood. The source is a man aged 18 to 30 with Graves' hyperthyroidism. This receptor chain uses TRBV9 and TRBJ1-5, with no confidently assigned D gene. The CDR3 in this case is CASSAWGGNQPQHF. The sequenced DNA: TGTGCCAGCAGCGCCTGGGGTGGCAATCAGCCCCAGCATTTT.